One T cell receptor (beta chain) is described in this entry. These data belong to a study of blood T cell repertoires in COVID-19. Generated by immunoSEQ multiplex PCR, the TCRdb table keeps only in-frame clones and is missing some. The sample carries some 300,000 clones, about nine tenths recorded once. V lost 6 bases and J lost 5; bases outside the gene matches: 10. The CDR3 covers 15 residues. Per germline, CDR1 MNHEY and CDR2 SVGAGI. The sample comprised PBMCs or T cells enriched from blood (not recorded which). This rearrangement joins TRBV6-5 to TRBJ1-1; 9 bases are shared with TRBD1. The sequence derives from a woman in her twenties or thirties who had recovered from COVID-19. The CDR3 protein is CASSPWDRVGTEAFF. CDR3 DNA: TGTGCCAGCAGCCCATGGGACAGGGTGGGTACTGAAGCTTTCTTT.